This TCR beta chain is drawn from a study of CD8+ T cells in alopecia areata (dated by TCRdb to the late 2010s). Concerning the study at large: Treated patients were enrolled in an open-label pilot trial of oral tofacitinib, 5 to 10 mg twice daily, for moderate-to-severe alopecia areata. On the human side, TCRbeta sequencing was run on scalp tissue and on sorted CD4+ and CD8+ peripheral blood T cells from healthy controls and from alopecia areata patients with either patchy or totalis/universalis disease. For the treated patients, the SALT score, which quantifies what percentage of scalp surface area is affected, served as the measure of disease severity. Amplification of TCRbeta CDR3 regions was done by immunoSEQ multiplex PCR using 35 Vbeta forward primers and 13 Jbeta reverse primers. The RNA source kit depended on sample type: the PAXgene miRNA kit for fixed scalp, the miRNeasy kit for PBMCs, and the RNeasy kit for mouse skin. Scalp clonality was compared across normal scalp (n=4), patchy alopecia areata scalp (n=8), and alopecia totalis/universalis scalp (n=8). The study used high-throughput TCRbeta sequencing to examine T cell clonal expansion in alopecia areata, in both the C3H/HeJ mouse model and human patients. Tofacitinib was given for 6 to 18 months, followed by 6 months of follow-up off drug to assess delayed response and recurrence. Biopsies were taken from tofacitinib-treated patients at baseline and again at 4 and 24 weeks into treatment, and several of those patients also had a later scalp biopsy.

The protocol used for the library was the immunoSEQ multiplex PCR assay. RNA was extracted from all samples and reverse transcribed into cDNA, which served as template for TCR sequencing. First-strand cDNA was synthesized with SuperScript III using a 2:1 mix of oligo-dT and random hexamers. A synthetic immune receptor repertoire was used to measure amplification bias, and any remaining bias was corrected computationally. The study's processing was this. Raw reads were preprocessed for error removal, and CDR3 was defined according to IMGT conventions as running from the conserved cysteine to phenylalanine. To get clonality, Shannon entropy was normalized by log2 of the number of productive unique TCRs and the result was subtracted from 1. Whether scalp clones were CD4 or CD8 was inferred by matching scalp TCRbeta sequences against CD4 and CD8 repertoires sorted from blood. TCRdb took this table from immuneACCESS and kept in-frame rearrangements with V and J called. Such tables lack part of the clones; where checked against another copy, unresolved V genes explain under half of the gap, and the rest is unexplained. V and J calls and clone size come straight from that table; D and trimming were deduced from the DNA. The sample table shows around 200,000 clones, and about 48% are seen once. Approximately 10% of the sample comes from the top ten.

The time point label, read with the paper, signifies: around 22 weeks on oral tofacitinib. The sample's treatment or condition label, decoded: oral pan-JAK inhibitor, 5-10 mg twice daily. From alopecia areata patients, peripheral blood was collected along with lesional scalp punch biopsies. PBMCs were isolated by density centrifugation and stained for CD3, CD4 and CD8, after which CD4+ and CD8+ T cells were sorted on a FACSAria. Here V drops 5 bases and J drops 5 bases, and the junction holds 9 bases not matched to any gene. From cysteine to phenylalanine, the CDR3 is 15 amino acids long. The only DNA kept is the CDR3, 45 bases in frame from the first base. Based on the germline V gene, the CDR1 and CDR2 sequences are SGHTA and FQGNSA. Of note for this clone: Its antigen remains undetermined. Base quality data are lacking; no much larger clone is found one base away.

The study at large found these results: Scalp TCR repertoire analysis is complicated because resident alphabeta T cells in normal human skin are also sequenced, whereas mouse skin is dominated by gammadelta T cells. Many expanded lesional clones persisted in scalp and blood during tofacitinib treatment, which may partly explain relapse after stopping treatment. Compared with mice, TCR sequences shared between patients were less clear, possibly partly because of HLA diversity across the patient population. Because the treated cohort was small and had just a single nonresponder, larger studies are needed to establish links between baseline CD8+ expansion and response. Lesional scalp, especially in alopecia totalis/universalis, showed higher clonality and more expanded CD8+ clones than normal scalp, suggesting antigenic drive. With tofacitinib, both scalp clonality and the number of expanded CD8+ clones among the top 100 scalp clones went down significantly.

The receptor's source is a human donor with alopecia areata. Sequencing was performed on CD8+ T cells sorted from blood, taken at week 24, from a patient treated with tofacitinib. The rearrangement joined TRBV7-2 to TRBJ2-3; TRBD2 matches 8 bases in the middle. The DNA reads TGTGCCAGCAGCACGGGACTAGATTTTGAAGATACGCAGTATTTT. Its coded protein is CASSTGLDFEDTQYF.